These T cell receptor beta chains were read from a single sample in a study of control samples from healthy donors and cancer patients. Method: immunoSEQ multiplex PCR; TCRdb's copy keeps in-frame clones and lacks some. Of 70,000 to 100,000 clones in the sample, 75% to 95% were seen once. Specimen: blood. Source of these receptors: a man aged 45-65 years in good health. Each CDR3 is given with its conserved first and last residue. The order of the fields is V gene, clone size, J gene, D gene, CDR3 DNA, CDR3 protein. The D gene is left open where the match is weak. Clone size is given for some rows only: seen once, a few or many times, or a class if the clone is expanded.

TRBV10-1	NA	TRBJ1-5	NA	TGCGCCAGCTCAACAGCAGGTCAGCCCCAGCATTTT	CASSTAGQPQHF
TRBV5-1	NA	TRBJ2-5	NA	TGCGCCAGCAGCCCGGCGGGGGAGACCCAGTACTTC	CASSPAGETQYF
TRBV7-9	once	TRBJ1-4	NA	TGTGCCAGCAGCTCGACGGCCGAAAATGAAAAACTGTTTTTT	CASSSTAENEKLFF
TRBV12-3/TRBV12-4	once	TRBJ1-4	NA	TGTGCCAGCAGTTCCCCCGATTGGAAACTGTTTTTT	CASSSPDWKLFF
TRBV24-1	NA	TRBJ2-1	NA	TGTGCCACCAGTGATTCAGGGATCTGGAATGAGCAGTTCTTC	CATSDSGIWNEQFF
TRBV7-2	NA	TRBJ1-1	TRBD1	TGTGCCAGCAGCCCCCGGACAGGGACTGTTGTTGAAGCTTTCTTT	CASSPRTGTVVEAFF
TRBV27	NA	TRBJ1-5	NA	TGTGCCAGCAGTCTAGGGGGGGACAATCAGCCCCAGCATTTT	CASSLGGDNQPQHF
TRBV5-4	NA	TRBJ1-1	NA	TGTGCCAGCAGCTGGGGTATGGGGGGCCGGGACACTGAAGCTTTCTTT	CASSWGMGGRDTEAFF
TRBV29-1	NA	TRBJ2-3	TRBD2	TGCAGCGTTGCAGGGACTAGCGAGAAGAGCACAGATACGCAGTATTTT	CSVAGTSEKSTDTQYF
TRBV6-6	NA	TRBJ1-5	NA	TGTGCCAGCAGTTACTCAACGCAGCCCCAGCATTTT	CASSYSTQPQHF
TRBV18	NA	TRBJ2-2	NA	TGTGCCAGCTCTCAAGCGCGCTTGAACACCGGGGAGCTGTTTTTT	CASSQARLNTGELFF
TRBV5-1	NA	TRBJ2-7	NA	TGCGCCAGCAGCTTGGCCCCAGGGAACAACTACGAGCAGTACTTC	CASSLAPGNNYEQYF
TRBV5-1	NA	TRBJ2-7	NA	TGCGCCAGCAGCTTGGGCAGTCAAACTGACGCCTACGAGCAGTACTTC	CASSLGSQTDAYEQYF
TRBV7-2	NA	TRBJ1-5	NA	TGTGCCAGCAGCTTAGTACAAGGATCCAATCAGCCCCAGCATTTT	CASSLVQGSNQPQHF
TRBV3-1/TRBV3-2	NA	TRBJ2-2	NA	TGTGCCAGCAGCCGCCTCGGGGGCCCCGGCGGAACCGGGGAGCTGTTTTTT	CASSRLGGPGGTGELFF
TRBV19	NA	TRBJ1-6	TRBD1	TGTGCCAGTAGTCCTAACAGGGGGGAATCACCCCTCCACTTT	CASSPNRGESPLHF
TRBV19	NA	TRBJ1-3	NA	TGTGCCAGTAGCCTAGCCACAGGTCGCTCTGGAAACACCATATATTTT	CASSLATGRSGNTIYF
TRBV19	NA	TRBJ2-6	NA	TGTGCCAGTAGTAATCCAGGGTCCTCTGGGGCCAACGTCCTGACTTTC	CASSNPGSSGANVLTF
TRBV24-1	few	TRBJ1-5	TRBD1	TGTGCCACCAGCGGACAGGGAGGTGACGGCCAGCCCCAGCATTTT	CATSGQGGDGQPQHF
TRBV19	NA	TRBJ2-1	TRBD2	TGTGCCAGTCGGATCGGCGGGGGCTCCTACAATGAGCAGTTCTTC	CASRIGGGSYNEQFF
TRBV7-2	NA	TRBJ2-3	NA	TGTGCCAGCAGCCCCCCGACAGATACGCAGTATTTT	CASSPPTDTQYF
TRBV7-2	NA	TRBJ1-1	NA	TGTGCCAGCAGCCCTACAATAGGTACTGAAGCTTTCTTT	CASSPTIGTEAFF
TRBV7-2	NA	TRBJ2-7	TRBD1	TGTGCCAGCGTCCCAGATGGGGGACAGGGGGCCGAGCAGTACTTC	CASVPDGGQGAEQYF
TRBV6-5	NA	TRBJ1-6	TRBD1	TGTGCCAGCAGTTACTCGATTCGACAGGGGCTCCCACCCCTCCACTTT	CASSYSIRQGLPPLHF
TRBV2	NA	TRBJ1-1	TRBD1	TGTGCCAGCAGTGAAACGAGACAGGGTACGGCTTTCTTT	CASSETRQGTAFF
TRBV10-3	NA	TRBJ2-7	NA	TGTGCCATCAGTGGAGACAGCTACGAGCAGTACTTC	CAISGDSYEQYF
TRBV7-2	many	TRBJ1-5	NA	TGTGCCAGCAGCTTGAGGGGGGGCGAGAATCAGCCCCAGCATTTT	CASSLRGGENQPQHF
TRBV25-1	NA	TRBJ2-2	NA	TGTGCCAGCAGTGAACAAGGGAACACCGGGGAGCTGTTTTTT	CASSEQGNTGELFF
TRBV19	NA	TRBJ1-4	TRBD1	TGTGCCAGTAGTTTCCGGACAGGGGGCGGTGAAAAACTGTTTTTT	CASSFRTGGGEKLFF
TRBV20-1	NA	TRBJ1-3	NA	TGCAGTGCTAGTTCCGGGACAGGAAACACCATATATTTT	CSASSGTGNTIYF
TRBV6-2/TRBV6-3	NA	TRBJ1-1	NA	TGTGCCAGCAGTTCGAGGACACCAAACACTGAAGCTTTCTTT	CASSSRTPNTEAFF
TRBV12-3/TRBV12-4	NA	TRBJ1-2	NA	TGTGCCAGCAGCCCCGGCACTCTCTATGGCTACACCTTC	CASSPGTLYGYTF
TRBV6-5	NA	TRBJ1-1	NA	TGTGCCAGCAGTCAGGGGAGACAAACTGAAGCTTTCTTT	CASSQGRQTEAFF
TRBV29-1	NA	TRBJ2-3	NA	TGCAGCGTGAGTAGGGGGGCAACAGATACGCAGTATTTT	CSVSRGATDTQYF
TRBV19	once	TRBJ2-3	TRBD1	TGTGCCAGTAGTTCACCAGGGGGAAATAAGGATACGCAGTATTTT	CASSSPGGNKDTQYF